This record covers a single T cell receptor (beta chain). The antigen this receptor binds is unknown. Per-base quality was not reported, and no clone a single base away is much larger than it. In the prospective study, participants were about 18 to 100 years old, resided in fewer than 25 geographic areas of the United States, and were enrolled through a virtual design. In the prospective study, cohorts were assigned on the basis of participant-reported clinical history obtained from a screening survey and a study questionnaire. Recovered participants in ImmuneRACE Cohort 3 were defined as having two consecutive negative NP/OP PCR tests, clearance from a healthcare professional, or resolution of symptoms. Mobile phlebotomists in the prospective study collected whole blood, serum and a nasopharyngeal or oropharyngeal swab from every participant. Over an approximately 2-month period, participants in the prospective study had the option of providing additional blood draws and questionnaires. Blood samples from the prospective study were shipped frozen or at room temperature prior to DNA extraction.

These data originate in a study of blood T cell repertoires in COVID-19 (dated by TCRdb to about 2020). General notes on the study: Samples from collaborators originated in the United States, Italy and Spain and spanned both the acute and convalescent phases of COVID-19. A de-identified subject ID, COVID-19 status, age in years and sex were almost always included in the sample metadata. The dataset comprised deeply sampled blood TCRbeta repertoires from subjects exposed to, actively infected with, or recovered from COVID-19. The prospective study material was composed of cDNA or gDNA derived from T cells, B-cell-depleted T cells, or PBMCs. The repertoires were released in a freely available public database intended as a resource for research on the immune response to SARS-CoV-2. HLA class I and class II types, where available, came from metadata supplied by the sample provider rather than from assay-based typing. The samples were drawn from the first 160 participants of the ongoing ImmuneRACE study and from roughly 1,300 subjects provided by 6 global collaborators. Here is what the overall study found, with its caveats: How much clinical and demographic metadata was included differed by source and by participant, and the metadata was provided uncurated.

TCRbeta CDR3 regions were amplified from genomic DNA by means of the immunoSEQ Assay, a bias-controlled multiplex PCR. On the authors' methods: Within the assay, amplification of reference gene primers was used to estimate how many nucleated cells each sample contained. To quantify the absolute abundance of each unique TCRbeta CDR3 rearrangement, sequence reads were collapsed and filtered. For each sample, productive Simpson clonality was calculated by taking the square root of Simpson's diversity index across productive rearrangements. TCRdb provides this immuneACCESS table in a form limited to in-frame rearrangements. Some clones are lacking; in checked studies, under half of them reflect an unresolved V gene, and why the rest are absent is not known. Clone size and the V and J calls come from that table; the DNA yielded D and trimming. For this sample the table gives around 160,000 clones, of which roughly 82% were detected only once. The top ten clones comprise 11% of the sample.

V loses 6 bases, J loses 2 bases, and the germline ends lie 14 bases apart. Taken from the germline V gene (reference sequence), the CDR1 and CDR2 loops are LNHDA and SQIVND. Reading from cysteine to phenylalanine, the CDR3 counts 14 amino acids. Only the CDR3 DNA stays, 42 bases, in frame from base 1. Recombination connected TRBV19 to TRBJ2-7; a tentative D match to TRBD1 spans 6 bases. This clonotype originated in a man over 45 who had recovered from COVID-19. Sequenced sample: PBMCs or T cells enriched from blood (not recorded which). The sequence in DNA is TGTGCCAGTAGCCGTATACAGGGTGCCTACGAGCAGTACTTC. It is translated as CASSRIQGAYEQYF.